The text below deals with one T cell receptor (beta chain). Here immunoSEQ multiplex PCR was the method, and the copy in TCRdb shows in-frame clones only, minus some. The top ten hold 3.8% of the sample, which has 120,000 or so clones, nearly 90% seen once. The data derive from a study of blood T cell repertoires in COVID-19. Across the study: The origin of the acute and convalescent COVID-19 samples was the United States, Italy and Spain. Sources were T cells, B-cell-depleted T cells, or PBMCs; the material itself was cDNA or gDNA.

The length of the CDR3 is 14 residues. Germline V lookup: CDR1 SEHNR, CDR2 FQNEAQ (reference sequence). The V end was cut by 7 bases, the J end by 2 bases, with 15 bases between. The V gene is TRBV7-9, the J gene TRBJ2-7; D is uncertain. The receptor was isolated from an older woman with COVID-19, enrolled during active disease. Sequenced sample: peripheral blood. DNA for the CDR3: TGTGCCAGCACCACCCCCCTCTCCGCCTACGAGCAGTACTTC. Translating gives CASTTPLSAYEQYF.